This T cell receptor beta chain was retrieved from a study of blood T cell repertoires in COVID-19. The overall study: Material from acute and convalescent COVID-19 was sourced from the United States, Italy and Spain.

There are 13 residues in the CDR3. Per germline, CDR1 SGHKS and CDR2 YYEKEE (reference sequence). V was cut by 4 bases and J by 4 bases, with 11 bases left in between. Data came from immunoSEQ multiplex PCR; TCRdb stores just in-frame clones and leaves some out. The sample shows under 50,000 clones, roughly 87% of them seen only once. Enrolment of Seattle patients took place during active infection, and they were followed longitudinally. The chain is built from TRBV5-5 and TRBJ1-2; D is ambiguous. What was sequenced was peripheral blood. This clonotype was sampled from a man aged 55 to 70 with COVID-19, enrolled during active disease. This CDR3 reads CASSRSDFYGYTF. In nucleotides, the CDR3 is TGTGCCAGCAGCAGGAGTGACTTCTATGGCTACACCTTC.